The 25 T cell receptor beta chains below were found in one sample sequenced in a study of cytomegalovirus exposure and HLA in healthy donors. Clones were read by immunoSEQ multiplex PCR, and TCRdb kept only the in-frame ones, dropping some. The repertoire holds about 240,000 clones, with approximately 87% as singletons. Sequencing was carried out using PBMCs. All receptors come from a man younger than 35 in good health and CMV-seronegative.

This sequence joins TRBV4-3 and TRBJ2-2; 13 bases are a match to TRBD2. In germline, CDR1 is LGHNA, CDR2 YSLEER. Trimming cost V 4 bases and J 0 bases; bases outside gene matches: 8. The CDR3 contains 19 residues. Written as DNA, the CDR3 is TGCGCCAGCAGCCCTATGACTAGCGGGAGGCCAACGAACACCGGGGAGCTGTTTTTT. Protein product: CASSPMTSGRPTNTGELFF.

The chain has TRBV6-1 and TRBJ2-7; D remains ambiguous. In germline, CDR1 is MNHNS, CDR2 SASEGT. Trimming cost V 6 bases and J 1 base, with 7 bases left between them. CDR3 length equals 12 residues. DNA for the CDR3: TGTGCCAGCAGGCTATATTCCTACGAGCAGTACTTC. Translating gives CASRLYSYEQYF.

The chain recombines TRBV30 with TRBJ2-3; 8 positions match TRBD2. From germline, CDR1 is GTSNPN and CDR2 SVGIG (reference sequence). J gave up 8 bases and V 1 base, and 11 bases lay outside the gene matches. CDR3 length: 15 amino acids. In DNA form, the CDR3 reads TGTGCCTGGAGTGCGGGAGGGGGGAGCATGGGTACGCAGTATTTT. This codes for CAWSAGGGSMGTQYF.

The CDR3 sequence is CASSTGIGVGGTIYF. The DNA for the CDR3 is TGTGCCAGCAGCACGGGCATAGGGGTCGGCGGCACCATATATTTT. The V gene is TRBV9, the J gene TRBJ1-3, with D tentatively TRBD1 (5 bases). The CDR3 runs to 15 residues. The V gene's germline CDR1 is SGDLS and CDR2 YYNGEE. Trimming took off 4 bases at V and 9 bases at J, with 20 bases between the two ends.

The sample holds a few counts of this clone. The CDR3 DNA reads TGTGCCAGCAGCCCTGATGGTGGAGCGCAGTATTTT. Its protein product is CASSPDGGAQYF. This chain uses TRBV6-6 with TRBJ2-3; D is undetermined. The CDR3 length is 12 residues. The germline V and J ends were trimmed by 6 bases and 10 bases, with 14 bases remaining between them. Germline V gene lookup returns CDR1 MNHNY and CDR2 SVGAGI (reference sequence).

This chain joins TRBV6-5 and TRBJ2-7; TRBD1 agrees at 12 bases. The germline gives CDR1 MNHEY, CDR2 SVGAGI. V gave up 5 bases and J gave up 5 bases; unmatched junction bases: 4. The CDR3 extends over 14 amino acids. CDR3 region: CASSRDRGPNEQYF. As DNA, the CDR3 is TGTGCCAGCAGTCGGGACAGGGGGCCGAACGAGCAGTACTTC.

The rearrangement uses TRBV19 and TRBJ2-1, with 10 nucleotides matching TRBD2. The CDR3 consists of 15 residues. V trimming: 4 bases; J trimming: 6 bases; junction bases outside the gene matches: 6. Per the germline V gene, CDR1 is LNHDA and CDR2 is SQIVND (reference sequence). CDR3 in amino acids: CASSTSGRALNEQFF. Here the CDR3 DNA reads TGTGCCAGTAGTACCAGCGGGAGGGCCCTCAATGAGCAGTTCTTC.

The chain has TRBV9 and TRBJ2-1; TRBD2 might be the D (5 bases). The CDR3 length is 16 residues. The germline V gene encodes CDR1 SGDLS and CDR2 YYNGEE. The V and J ends lost 0 bases and 8 bases respectively, with 18 bases between them. The DNA of the CDR3 is TGTGCCAGCAGCGTAGTTGCTGGACGGGGTAATTATGAGCAGTTCTTC. This codes for CASSVVAGRGNYEQFF.

Details on this clone: The same CDR3 also results from other DNA sequences found in this sample. This chain joins TRBV6-5 and TRBJ2-7, with 9 bases fitting TRBD2. The CDR3 contains 14 residues. V dropped 4 bases and J dropped 4; count of bases not matched to a gene: 5. CDR1 and CDR2 (germline): MNHEY, SVGAGI. The CDR3, as DNA: TGTGCCAGCAGTTCAGGGACTAGCAGATACGAGCAGTACTTC. This translates into CASSSGTSRYEQYF.

This chain connects TRBV28 to TRBJ2-3; 7 positions match TRBD2. Germline CDR1 is MDHEN and CDR2 is SYDVKM. J lost 4 bases, V lost 10 bases, and 8 bases had no gene match. The CDR3 has 13 amino acids. Written as DNA, the CDR3 is TGTGCCACCTCGCGGGGGACGGCAGATACGCAGTATTTT. It encodes CATSRGTADTQYF.

V usage is TRBV11-2 and J usage is TRBJ2-7; 10 nucleotides align to TRBD2. The CDR3 is made up of 17 amino acids. Germline trimming cut 0 bases from V and 3 bases from J; bases unmatched to any gene: 8. Germline V gene data show CDR1 as SGHAT and CDR2 as FQNNGV. The CDR3 DNA is TGTGCCAGCAGCTTAGATCGGGCTAGCGGGGGTTACTACGAGCAGTACTTC. Encoded protein: CASSLDRASGGYYEQYF.

The chain carries TRBV9 and TRBJ2-5; 7 bases fit TRBD2. The CDR3 is 17 residues long. Per the germline V gene, CDR1 is SGDLS and CDR2 is YYNGEE. V lost 2 bases and J lost 1; bases outside the gene matches: 11. The CDR3 DNA follows: TGTGCCAGCAGCGTTTCGGGGGGAGGGAATACCCAAGAGACCCAGTACTTC. Translating it yields CASSVSGGGNTQETQYF.

CDR3 region: CASSLWDSTLYTDTQYF. The CDR3, as DNA: TGTGCCAGCAGCTTGTGGGACAGCACCCTTTACACAGATACGCAGTATTTT. This chain uses TRBV5-4 with TRBJ2-3; 7 nucleotides align to TRBD1. V lost 1 base and J lost 2; bases outside the gene matches: 10. Germline CDR1 is SGHNT and CDR2 is YYREEE (reference sequence). The length of the CDR3 is 17 residues.

The count of this clone is one. The rearrangement joins TRBV11-3 to TRBJ2-3; maybe TRBD1 (6 bases). The V end lost 1 base, the J end lost 4 bases, and 18 bases lay between the germline ends. Germline V gene data show CDR1 as SGHNT and CDR2 as YENEEA. The CDR3 is 17 residues long. The CDR3 DNA sequence: TGTGCCAGCAGCTTAGGAGGTCGACAGGTGGAGGCAGATACGCAGTATTTT. Translated: CASSLGGRQVEADTQYF.

This clone was picked up one time. The chain links TRBV10-3 to TRBJ1-5; 7 positions agree with TRBD1. V lost 8 bases and J lost 4; bases outside the gene matches: 11. Germline-derived CDR1 and CDR2 are ENHRY and SYGVKD. The CDR3 has 15 amino acids. The CDR3, as DNA: TGTGCCATCCAGGGGGGTCTAGGCCCTAATCAGCCCCAGCATTTT. Protein: CAIQGGLGPNQPQHF.

This rearrangement joins TRBV7-2 to TRBJ2-5; D unresolved. V was trimmed by 3 bases and J by 4 bases, leaving 12 bases between them. CDR1 is SGHTA, CDR2 FQGNSA, per germline. This CDR3 has 14 residues. This chain's CDR3 is CASSFSRYRETQYF. The CDR3 region has the DNA TGTGCCAGCAGCTTTAGTCGGTATCGAGAGACCCAGTACTTC.

The chain links TRBV11-2 to TRBJ1-6; a possible D gene is TRBD1 (5 bases). Germline CDR1 is SGHAT and CDR2 is FQNNGV. V was cut by 3 bases and J by 4 bases, with 10 bases left in between. This CDR3 region has 15 residues. In nucleotides, the CDR3 is TGTGCCAGCAGCTTTGGGCAGGGATATAATTCACCCCTCCACTTT. It translates to CASSFGQGYNSPLHF.

CDR3 nucleotides: TGCGCCAGCAGCGCACTTGGAGGGAATGAGCAGTTCTTC. Its protein is CASSALGGNEQFF. V is TRBV5-1 and J is TRBJ2-1; a weak D match, TRBD2 (6 bases). CDR1 is SGHRS, CDR2 YFSETQ, per germline. V dropped 4 bases and J dropped 7 bases, with 12 bases sitting between them. The CDR3 has 13 residues.

In its sample, this clone was seen a few times. The chain employs TRBV5-1 and TRBJ2-7; D is possibly TRBD1 (6 bases). Trimming stripped 2 bases from V and 0 bases from J, with 6 bases between. Germline CDR1 SGHRS, CDR2 YFSETQ. This CDR3 comprises 13 residues. The CDR3 coding sequence is TGCGCCAGCAGCTTCAGGGGCTCCTACGAGCAGTACTTC. It is translated as CASSFRGSYEQYF.

The V and J genes are TRBV6-6 and TRBJ2-7, with a weak D call TRBD1 (6 bases). The V end lost 0 bases, the J end lost 2 bases, and 11 bases lay between the germline ends. Looked up from germline, CDR1 is MNHNY and CDR2 is SVGAGI (reference sequence). CDR3 length equals 15 residues. The chain's CDR3 is CASSYSGQPPYEQYF. CDR3 DNA sequence: TGTGCCAGCAGTTACTCTGGACAGCCCCCCTACGAGCAGTACTTC.

V and J are TRBV11-2 and TRBJ2-1; D is uncertain. V lost 2 bases to trimming and J lost 5 bases, with 16 bases between them. The CDR3 is 16 residues long. Germline loops: CDR1 SGHAT, CDR2 FQNNGV. The CDR3: CASSLQLLGSHNEQFF. CDR3 sequence (DNA): TGTGCCAGCAGCTTACAGTTGTTGGGCAGCCACAATGAGCAGTTCTTC. The full variable domain, in which reference TRBV11-2 and TRBJ2-1 provide the parts outside the CDR3, is EAGVAQSPRYKIIEKRQSVAFWCNPISGHATLYWYQQILGQGPKLLIQFQNNGVVDDSQLPKDRFSAERLKGVDSTLKIQPAKLEDSAVYLCASSLQLLGSHNEQFFGPGTRLTVL.

The chain carries TRBV6-5 and TRBJ2-2; D possibly corresponds to TRBD2 (6 bases). The V and J ends lost 4 bases and 4 bases respectively, with 13 bases between them. This CDR3 has 15 amino acids. Germline values: CDR1 MNHEY, CDR2 SVGAGI. CDR3: CASSSVGGVTGELFF. The CDR3 coding sequence is TGTGCCAGCAGTTCCGTCGGAGGGGTCACCGGGGAGCTGTTTTTT.

V usage is TRBV11-2 and J usage is TRBJ2-1, with TRBD2 matching over 7 bases. The CDR3 length is 18 residues. V shed 1 base, J shed 4 bases, and the junction held 13 bases outside the gene matches. Per germline, CDR1 SGHAT and CDR2 FQNNGV. The CDR3 loop reads CASSLVGLQNALYNEQFF. The CDR3 DNA reads TGTGCCAGCAGCTTAGTGGGACTACAGAATGCCTTATACAATGAGCAGTTCTTC.

This clone turned up a few times. V is TRBV30 and J is TRBJ1-6; TRBD1 might be the D (5 bases). Trimming shortened V by 6 bases and J by 11 bases, and 11 bases separated the two germline ends. The CDR3 covers 11 residues. Germline values: CDR1 GTSNPN, CDR2 SVGIG (reference sequence). Written as DNA, the CDR3 is TGTGCCTGCCAGGGATTTACACCCCTCCACTTT. This sequence encodes CACQGFTPLHF.

The rearrangement uses TRBV30 and TRBJ2-7; no reliable D call. Germline-derived CDR1 and CDR2 are GTSNPN and SVGIG (reference sequence). Trimming cost V 2 bases and J 0 bases, with 8 bases left between them. The CDR3 is 13 residues long. CDR3 loop: CAWSRSNSYEQYF. CDR3 nucleotide sequence: TGTGCCTGGAGTAGGAGCAACTCCTACGAGCAGTACTTC.